This T cell receptor beta chain is drawn from a study of cytotoxic CD8 clonotypes in ibrutinib-treated CLL. V was pared by 9 bases and J by 13 bases, with 12 bases between. The CDR3 has 10 residues. Assay: immunoSEQ multiplex PCR; the TCRdb copy retains only in-frame clones and omits some. This table holds about 49,000 clones, more than 45% found once. This clone was detected many times. Its antigen is not known. Study-level points and caveats: Clonotypes that were public were uncommon, and they contracted or stayed stable on treatment. Before falling back toward baseline at progression, clonality had risen at the time of ibrutinib response.

This chain uses TRBV6-7 with TRBJ1-4; D is possibly TRBD1 (5 bases). TRBV6-7 counts as an open reading frame of uncertain function. The specimen was PBMCs, collected after 12 months of ibrutinib treatment. The source of this sequence is a human donor with chronic lymphocytic leukemia. The CDR3 region is CARTGVGLFF. The CDR3 nucleotides are TGTGCCAGGACGGGGGTGGGACTGTTTTTT.